A selection of T cell receptor beta chains follows, all from one sample in a study of shared clonotypes between healthy human individuals. Clones were read by immunoSEQ multiplex PCR, and TCRdb kept only the in-frame ones, dropping some. The sample comprises about 600,000 clones, 95% to 98% of which are singletons, and 0.3% rests with the top ten. The sequencing input was naive CD8+ T cells sorted from blood. The origin of the receptors is a man under 40 in good health. The CDR3 runs from the conserved cysteine through the conserved F or W. A D gene is named only where the DNA matches it firmly. Only some rows state a clone size, as once, few, many or a class for expanded clones.

d_gene: -
j_gene: TRBJ2-1
abundance: -
v_gene: TRBV19
CDR3nt: TGTGCCAGCCAAGCCGGCGGGAATTCTTACAATGAGCAGTTCTTC
CDR3aa: CASQAGGNSYNEQFF

d_gene: -
j_gene: TRBJ1-1
abundance: -
v_gene: TRBV29-1
CDR3nt: TGCAGCGTTGGGGGAGGGGGACCTGAAGCTTTCTTT
CDR3aa: CSVGGGGPEAFF

d_gene: TRBD2
j_gene: TRBJ2-5
abundance: -
v_gene: TRBV14
CDR3nt: TGTGCCAGCAGCCAAAGGGGACTAGCCCAAGAGACCCAGTACTTC
CDR3aa: CASSQRGLAQETQYF

d_gene: TRBD2
j_gene: TRBJ2-1
abundance: -
v_gene: TRBV7-9
CDR3nt: TGTGCCAGCACCGACTCTTTGGGATCCGGGACTATCGTGAGTGAGCAGTTCTTC
CDR3aa: CASTDSLGSGTIVSEQFF

d_gene: -
j_gene: TRBJ2-7
abundance: -
v_gene: TRBV7-9
CDR3nt: TGTGCCAGCAGCTTAGGCCTCAGCTACGAGCAGTACTTC
CDR3aa: CASSLGLSYEQYF

d_gene: -
j_gene: TRBJ1-5
abundance: -
v_gene: TRBV28
CDR3nt: TGTGCCAGCACCCCTCGAGGCGGCCGGGGGCGCCTGGCCCAGCATTTT
CDR3aa: CASTPRGGRGRLAQHF

d_gene: TRBD2
j_gene: TRBJ2-2
abundance: -
v_gene: TRBV4-3
CDR3nt: TGCGCCAGCAGCGGACTAGCGGGACCGAACACCGGGGAGCTGTTTTTT
CDR3aa: CASSGLAGPNTGELFF

d_gene: -
j_gene: TRBJ2-5
abundance: -
v_gene: TRBV13
CDR3nt: TGTGCCAGCAGCTTTTCGGAGACCCAGTACTTC
CDR3aa: CASSFSETQYF

d_gene: TRBD2
j_gene: TRBJ2-2
abundance: -
v_gene: TRBV7-9
CDR3nt: TGTGCCAGCAGCTTACTTAGCGGAGCGGGATCGAACACCGGGGAGCTGTTTTTT
CDR3aa: CASSLLSGAGSNTGELFF

d_gene: TRBD2
j_gene: TRBJ2-7
abundance: -
v_gene: TRBV5-4
CDR3nt: TGTGCCAGCAGCCCGGGACTAGCGGACTACGAGCAGTACTTC
CDR3aa: CASSPGLADYEQYF

d_gene: -
j_gene: TRBJ2-7
abundance: -
v_gene: TRBV5-4
CDR3nt: TGTGCCAGCAGCTCCGCGTCTCTTACAGGGCTATGGCAGTACTTC
CDR3aa: CASSSASLTGLWQYF

d_gene: -
j_gene: TRBJ1-2
abundance: -
v_gene: TRBV5-4
CDR3nt: TGTGCCAGCAGCTTGCTGTCAGTCTATGGCTACACCTTC
CDR3aa: CASSLLSVYGYTF

d_gene: TRBD2
j_gene: TRBJ2-1
abundance: -
v_gene: TRBV7-8
CDR3nt: TGTGCCAGCAGCTTAGGATCAGTAACTAGCGGGAGCTATGAGCAGTTCTTC
CDR3aa: CASSLGSVTSGSYEQFF

d_gene: -
j_gene: TRBJ2-1
abundance: -
v_gene: TRBV11-2
CDR3nt: TGTGCCAGCAGCTTATGGATCCGGGGAGCAGGGGAGCAGTTCTTC
CDR3aa: CASSLWIRGAGEQFF

d_gene: -
j_gene: TRBJ2-7
abundance: -
v_gene: TRBV4-1
CDR3nt: TGCGCCAGCAGCCCAGGGGTGGCCGCCTACGAGCAGTACTTC
CDR3aa: CASSPGVAAYEQYF

d_gene: -
j_gene: TRBJ1-1
abundance: -
v_gene: TRBV6-5
CDR3nt: TGTGCCAGCAGCCAAAGGGTACAAGAAGAAGCTTTCTTT
CDR3aa: CASSQRVQEEAFF

d_gene: -
j_gene: TRBJ2-7
abundance: -
v_gene: TRBV21-1
CDR3nt: TGTGCCAGCAGCCACGTTCCGGGTTCGGGTCTCGAGCAGTACTTC
CDR3aa: CASSHVPGSGLEQYF

d_gene: TRBD1
j_gene: TRBJ2-7
abundance: once
v_gene: TRBV9
CDR3nt: TGTGCCAGCAGCGCCGGACAGGGGGGCTACGAGCAGTACTTC
CDR3aa: CASSAGQGGYEQYF

d_gene: TRBD2
j_gene: TRBJ2-2
abundance: -
v_gene: TRBV18
CDR3nt: TGTGCCAGCTCCTCAGCGGGAAACACCGGGGAGCTGTTTTTT
CDR3aa: CASSSAGNTGELFF

d_gene: TRBD2
j_gene: TRBJ2-3
abundance: -
v_gene: TRBV2
CDR3nt: TGTGCCAGCCCCACACTAGCGGGAGCGGATACGCAGTATTTT
CDR3aa: CASPTLAGADTQYF

d_gene: TRBD2
j_gene: TRBJ2-1
abundance: -
v_gene: TRBV27
CDR3nt: TGTGCCAGCAGTTGGGGGAGCGGGAACAACAATGAGCAGTTCTTC
CDR3aa: CASSWGSGNNNEQFF

d_gene: -
j_gene: TRBJ2-7
abundance: -
v_gene: TRBV27
CDR3nt: TGTGCCAGCAGTTTAAAGGCAGCCTACGAGCAGTACTTC
CDR3aa: CASSLKAAYEQYF

d_gene: -
j_gene: TRBJ2-7
abundance: -
v_gene: TRBV28
CDR3nt: TGTGCCAGTCGGTTCTACGAGCAGTACTTC
CDR3aa: CASRFYEQYF

d_gene: -
j_gene: TRBJ2-5
abundance: -
v_gene: TRBV11-2
CDR3nt: TGTGCCAGCAACCAAAGAGAGACCCAGTACTTC
CDR3aa: CASNQRETQYF

d_gene: TRBD2
j_gene: TRBJ2-1
abundance: -
v_gene: TRBV19
CDR3nt: TGTGCCAGTAGTATCCTAGGGCTAGCGGGCAATGAGCAGTTCTTC
CDR3aa: CASSILGLAGNEQFF

d_gene: -
j_gene: TRBJ2-1
abundance: -
v_gene: TRBV9
CDR3nt: TGTGCCAGCAGCGCGTTTGACTTGGCCTACAATGAGCAGTTCTTC
CDR3aa: CASSAFDLAYNEQFF

d_gene: TRBD1
j_gene: TRBJ1-1
abundance: -
v_gene: TRBV27
CDR3nt: TGTGCCAGCCGCGACCAGGGGGACGGCACTGAAGCTTTCTTT
CDR3aa: CASRDQGDGTEAFF

d_gene: -
j_gene: TRBJ2-1
abundance: -
v_gene: TRBV11-2
CDR3nt: TGTGCCAGCAGCTTGACAGGAGAATACAATGAGCAGTTCTTC
CDR3aa: CASSLTGEYNEQFF

d_gene: -
j_gene: TRBJ2-1
abundance: -
v_gene: TRBV7-3
CDR3nt: TGTGCCAGCAGCGTCCGTCAGGGCAGGAATGAGCAGTTCTTC
CDR3aa: CASSVRQGRNEQFF

d_gene: TRBD1
j_gene: TRBJ2-5
abundance: -
v_gene: TRBV5-4
CDR3nt: TGTGCCAGCAGGGACCCAGACAGGGGCGATCAAGAGACCCAGTACTTC
CDR3aa: CASRDPDRGDQETQYF

d_gene: -
j_gene: TRBJ1-5
abundance: -
v_gene: TRBV28
CDR3nt: TGTGCCAGCAGTAAAATTAATCAGCCCCAGCATTTT
CDR3aa: CASSKINQPQHF

d_gene: -
j_gene: TRBJ1-4
abundance: -
v_gene: TRBV14
CDR3nt: TGTGCCAGCAGCCAAGTGGGCGCCGGGGTTGAAAAACTGTTTTTT
CDR3aa: CASSQVGAGVEKLFF

d_gene: TRBD1
j_gene: TRBJ2-2
abundance: -
v_gene: TRBV11-2
CDR3nt: TGTGCCAGCAGCTCGTCGATGCAGGGGGAAAAGGAGCTGTTTTTT
CDR3aa: CASSSSMQGEKELFF

d_gene: TRBD2
j_gene: TRBJ2-5
abundance: -
v_gene: TRBV6-5
CDR3nt: TGTGCCAGCAGCTCGCCGGGAGGGGGAGAGACCCAGTACTTC
CDR3aa: CASSSPGGGETQYF

d_gene: -
j_gene: TRBJ2-2
abundance: -
v_gene: TRBV13
CDR3nt: TGTGCCAGCACCTCCCTCCCCGGGGAGCTGTTTTTT
CDR3aa: CASTSLPGELFF

d_gene: -
j_gene: TRBJ1-1
abundance: -
v_gene: TRBV9
CDR3nt: TGTGCCAGCAGCGTAGGTGGGCTGAGCACTGAAGCTTTCTTT
CDR3aa: CASSVGGLSTEAFF

d_gene: TRBD1
j_gene: TRBJ1-5
abundance: once
v_gene: TRBV27
CDR3nt: TGTGCCAGCAGTTTAGGGACAGGGCTCGGCAATCAGCCCCAGCATTTT
CDR3aa: CASSLGTGLGNQPQHF

d_gene: -
j_gene: TRBJ2-5
abundance: -
v_gene: TRBV6-6
CDR3nt: TGTGCCAGCTTCACACCAGGGGCGCAAAAAGAGACCCAGTACTTC
CDR3aa: CASFTPGAQKETQYF

d_gene: -
j_gene: TRBJ2-1
abundance: -
v_gene: TRBV14
CDR3nt: TGTGCCAGCAGCCAACTCCCTCCGGGAGCGTCCTACAATGAGCAGTTCTTC
CDR3aa: CASSQLPPGASYNEQFF

d_gene: -
j_gene: TRBJ2-6
abundance: once
v_gene: TRBV4-3
CDR3nt: TGCGCCAGCAGCCATAGTGGGGCCAACGTCCTGACTTTC
CDR3aa: CASSHSGANVLTF

d_gene: -
j_gene: TRBJ1-1
abundance: -
v_gene: TRBV5-6
CDR3nt: TGTGCCAGCAGCCAGTCAGGGGTGGGCACTGAAGCTTTCTTT
CDR3aa: CASSQSGVGTEAFF

d_gene: -
j_gene: TRBJ2-5
abundance: -
v_gene: TRBV7-8
CDR3nt: TGTGCCAGCAGCGAGAGACGGGTTCCGGAGACCCAGTACTTC
CDR3aa: CASSERRVPETQYF

d_gene: -
j_gene: TRBJ1-1
abundance: -
v_gene: TRBV28
CDR3nt: TGTGCCAGCAGTTTATCCCTTAGGGGCATGAACACTGAAGCTTTCTTT
CDR3aa: CASSLSLRGMNTEAFF

d_gene: TRBD1
j_gene: TRBJ2-7
abundance: once
v_gene: TRBV7-8
CDR3nt: TGTGCCAGCAGCTTTAGGGCGGGACAGGGATTCGACGAGCAGTACTTC
CDR3aa: CASSFRAGQGFDEQYF

d_gene: -
j_gene: TRBJ2-1
abundance: -
v_gene: TRBV7-2
CDR3nt: TGTGCCAGCAGCGACCCCTTAGTGGGAGTAAACAATGAGCAGTTCTTC
CDR3aa: CASSDPLVGVNNEQFF

d_gene: -
j_gene: TRBJ1-1
abundance: -
v_gene: TRBV7-9
CDR3nt: TGTGCCAGCAGCTCACCGAACACTGAAGCTTTCTTT
CDR3aa: CASSSPNTEAFF

d_gene: -
j_gene: TRBJ1-2
abundance: -
v_gene: TRBV7-9
CDR3nt: TGTGCCACCCCCCGGTCGGTGAGGGGCTACACCTTC
CDR3aa: CATPRSVRGYTF

d_gene: -
j_gene: TRBJ2-7
abundance: -
v_gene: TRBV6-1
CDR3nt: TGTGCCAGCAGTGAAGAGTCAGGAAAGATCTACGAGCAGTACTTC
CDR3aa: CASSEESGKIYEQYF

d_gene: TRBD1
j_gene: TRBJ2-7
abundance: -
v_gene: TRBV27
CDR3nt: TGTGCCAGCAGTTTAGGACAGGGGAGGAGGGAGCAGTACTTC
CDR3aa: CASSLGQGRREQYF

d_gene: -
j_gene: TRBJ1-1
abundance: -
v_gene: TRBV6-5
CDR3nt: TGTGCCAGCACCCTGACACGTCACACTGAAGCTTTCTTT
CDR3aa: CASTLTRHTEAFF